The T cell receptor beta chain under discussion was sequenced for a study of PD-1 blockade in mismatch repair-deficient tumors (dated by TCRdb to the late 2010s). About the study as a whole: Between late 2013 and September 2016, roughly 78 consecutive patients with over ten mismatch repair-deficient cancer types, all previously treated and progressing, were enrolled in the trial. Tumor-associated T cell clones were tracked in the peripheral blood of patients responding to PD-1 blockade by deep sequencing of TCR CDR3 regions. Broad study findings and their caveats: Clones residing in the tumor, which were often undetectable in blood before treatment, expanded quickly after pembrolizumab and then contracted, generally before radiologic responses.

Libraries came from the immunoSEQ multiplex PCR assay. Entries here come from immuneACCESS through TCRdb and include only in-frame sequences with V and J called. Some clones fail to appear in such tables; in the studies checked, an unresolved V gene covers under half of the shortfall, and the cause of the remainder is unknown. The sample contains around 3,600 clones, over 70% of them found a single time. The ten largest clonotypes hold 6% to 8% of the sample. The time point label, as the study defines it: archival surgical resection tumor tissue. Mismatch repair deficiency was established in every enrolled patient by polymerase chain reaction or immunohistochemistry. TCR sequencing was carried out for three patients who responded to pembrolizumab therapy. Tumor tissue for TCR sequencing came from archival surgical resections of the three responding patients. The phase II trial prospectively tested pembrolizumab PD-1 blockade in advanced mismatch repair-deficient cancers regardless of tissue of origin.

Details on this clone: Its antigen target is currently unknown. Base qualities are not recorded, but no much larger clone differs from it by a single base.

Including cysteine and phenylalanine, the CDR3 has 17 amino acids. Kept here is only the CDR3 DNA, which spans 51 bases and is read in frame from base 1. V is pared back by 11 bases and J by 0 bases, with 23 bases lying between the germline termini. CDR1 SGHDN and CDR2 FVKESK are derived from the germline V gene. The sequence is built from TRBV14 and TRBJ1-3; a weak D assignment points to TRBD1 (5 bases agree). This sequence originates from an adult with mismatch repair-deficient cancer. Here the sequenced sample was primary tumor tissue, taken from a patient treated with pembrolizumab. The CDR3 region: CASARGITAYSGNTIYF. The bases read TGTGCCTCGGCCCGGGGGATTACCGCTTACTCTGGAAACACCATATATTTT.